This entry is about one TCR beta chain. The cDNA 3' end received a ligated oligonucleotide with a UMI. First-round PCR used around 4 cycles and beta primers RC1.1 and RC1.2 covering TRBC1 and TRBC2. MiXCR, applied by TCRdb to the UMI-ligation and nested PCR reads, yields one record per CDR3 protein. The sample consists of approximately 57,000 distinct CDR3 sequences, about 12% of them appearing once. The CDR3 contains 15 residues. Trimming removed 3 bases from V and 0 bases from J, with 10 bases in between. The data were taken from a study of quantifying T cell responses using KT2 cells. The wider study: cDNA was made from DNase-treated RNA using alpha and beta constant primers.

This clonotype was obtained from a human donor. The rearrangement uses TRBV12-3 or TRBV12-4 and TRBJ2-3; D remains unclear. Material for sequencing was PBMCs spiked with cells of the T cell clone KT2. Written as DNA, the CDR3 is TGTGCCAGCAGTTTCTACAGTTCTAGCACAGATACGCAGTATTTT. Translated: CASSFYSSSTDTQYF.